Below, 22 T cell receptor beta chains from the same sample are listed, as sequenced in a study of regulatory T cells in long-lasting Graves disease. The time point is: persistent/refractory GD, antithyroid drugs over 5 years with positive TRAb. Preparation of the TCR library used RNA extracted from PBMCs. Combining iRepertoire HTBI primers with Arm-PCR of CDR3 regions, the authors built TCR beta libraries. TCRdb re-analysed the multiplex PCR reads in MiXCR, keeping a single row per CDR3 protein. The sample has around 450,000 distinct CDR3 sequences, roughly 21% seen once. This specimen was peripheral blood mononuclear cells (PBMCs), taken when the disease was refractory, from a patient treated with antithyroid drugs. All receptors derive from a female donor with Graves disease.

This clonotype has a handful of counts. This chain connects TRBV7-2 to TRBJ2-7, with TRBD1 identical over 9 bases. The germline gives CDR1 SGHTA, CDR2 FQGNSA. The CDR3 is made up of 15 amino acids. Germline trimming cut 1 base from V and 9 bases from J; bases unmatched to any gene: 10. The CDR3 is CASSLGTGDPLRQYF. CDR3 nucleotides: TGTGCCAGCAGCTTAGGGACAGGGGATCCCCTACGGCAGTACTTC.

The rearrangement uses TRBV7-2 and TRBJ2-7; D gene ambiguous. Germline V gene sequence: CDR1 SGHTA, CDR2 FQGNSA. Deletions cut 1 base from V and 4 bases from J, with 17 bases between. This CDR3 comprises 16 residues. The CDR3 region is CASSLGRSDLDYEQYF. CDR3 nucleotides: TGTGCCAGCAGCTTAGGTCGGAGCGACCTGGATTACGAGCAGTACTTC.

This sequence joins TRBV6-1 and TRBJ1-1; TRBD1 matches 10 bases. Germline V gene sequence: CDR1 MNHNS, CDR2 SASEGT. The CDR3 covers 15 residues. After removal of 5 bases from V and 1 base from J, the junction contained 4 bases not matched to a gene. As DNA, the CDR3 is TGTGCCAGCAGTAGCGGGACAGGGGAGAACACTGAAGCTTTCTTT. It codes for CASSSGTGENTEAFF.

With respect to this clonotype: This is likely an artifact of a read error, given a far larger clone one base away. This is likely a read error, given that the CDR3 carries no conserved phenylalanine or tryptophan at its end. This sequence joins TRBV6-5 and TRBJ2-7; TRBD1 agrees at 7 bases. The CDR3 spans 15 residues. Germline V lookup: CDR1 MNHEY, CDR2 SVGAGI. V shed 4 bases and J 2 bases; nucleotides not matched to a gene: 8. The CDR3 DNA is TGTGCCAGCAGTTTATTTGACAGGGATGCCTACGAGCAGTACTCC. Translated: CASSLFDRDAYEQYS.

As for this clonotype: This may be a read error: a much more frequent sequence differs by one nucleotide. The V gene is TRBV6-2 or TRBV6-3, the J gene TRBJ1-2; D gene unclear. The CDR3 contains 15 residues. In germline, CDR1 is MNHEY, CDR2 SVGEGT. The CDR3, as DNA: TGTGCCAGCAGTTACTCGAAGGCTGATCCTGATGGCTACGCCTTC. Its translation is CASSYSKADPDGYAF.

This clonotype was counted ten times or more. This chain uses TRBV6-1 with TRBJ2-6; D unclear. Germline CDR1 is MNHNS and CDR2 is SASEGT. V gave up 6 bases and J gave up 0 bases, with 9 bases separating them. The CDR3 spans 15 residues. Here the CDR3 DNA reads TGTGCCAGCAGCGCCGGAGCCTCTGGGGCCAACGTCCTGACTTTC. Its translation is CASSAGASGANVLTF.

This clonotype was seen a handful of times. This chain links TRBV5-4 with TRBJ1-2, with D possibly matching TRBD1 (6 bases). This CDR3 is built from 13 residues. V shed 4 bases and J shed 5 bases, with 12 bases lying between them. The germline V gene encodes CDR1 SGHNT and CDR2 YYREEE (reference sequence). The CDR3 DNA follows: TGTGCCAGCAGCACGACAGGAGTATATGGCTACACCTTC. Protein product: CASSTTGVYGYTF. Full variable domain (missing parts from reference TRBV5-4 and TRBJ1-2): ETGVTQSPTHLIKTRGQQVTLRCSSQSGHNTVSWYQQALGQGPQFIFQYYREEENGRGNFPPRFSGLQFPNYSSELNVNALELDDSALYLCASSTTGVYGYTFGSGTRLTVV.

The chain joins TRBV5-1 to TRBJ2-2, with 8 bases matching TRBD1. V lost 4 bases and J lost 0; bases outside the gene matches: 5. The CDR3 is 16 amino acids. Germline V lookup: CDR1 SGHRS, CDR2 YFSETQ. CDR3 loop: CASSAATGANTGELFF. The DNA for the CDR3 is TGCGCCAGCAGCGCGGCGACAGGGGCGAACACCGGGGAGCTGTTTTTT. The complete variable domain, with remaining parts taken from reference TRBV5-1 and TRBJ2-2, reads KAGVTQTPRYLIKTRGQQVTLSCSPISGHRSVSWYQQTPGQGLQFLFEYFSETQRNKGNFPGRFSGRQFSNSRSEMNVSTLELGDSALYLCASSAATGANTGELFFGEGSRLTVL.

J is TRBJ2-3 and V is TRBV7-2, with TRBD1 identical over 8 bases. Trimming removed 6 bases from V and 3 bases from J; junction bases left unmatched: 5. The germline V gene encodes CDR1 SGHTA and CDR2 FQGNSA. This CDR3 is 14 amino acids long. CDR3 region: CASRSGQGTDTQYF. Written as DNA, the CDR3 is TGTGCCAGCAGAAGCGGACAGGGAACAGATACGCAGTATTTT.

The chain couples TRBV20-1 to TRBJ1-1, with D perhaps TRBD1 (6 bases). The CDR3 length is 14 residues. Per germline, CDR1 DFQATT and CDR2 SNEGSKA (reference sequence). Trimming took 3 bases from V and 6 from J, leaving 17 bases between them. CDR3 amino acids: CSARRDTGSPEAFF. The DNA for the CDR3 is TGCAGTGCTAGGCGGGACACCGGGAGCCCTGAAGCTTTCTTT.

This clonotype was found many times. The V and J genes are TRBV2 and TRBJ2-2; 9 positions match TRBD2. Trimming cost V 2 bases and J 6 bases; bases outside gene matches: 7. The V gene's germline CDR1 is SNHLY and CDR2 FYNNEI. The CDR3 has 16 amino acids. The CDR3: CASSEKQRGASGELFF. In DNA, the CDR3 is TGTGCCAGCAGTGAAAAACAGCGGGGGGCTTCCGGGGAGCTGTTTTTT.

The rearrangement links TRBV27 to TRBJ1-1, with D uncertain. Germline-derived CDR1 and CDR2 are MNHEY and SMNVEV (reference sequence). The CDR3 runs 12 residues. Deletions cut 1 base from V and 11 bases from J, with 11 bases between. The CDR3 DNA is TGTGCCAGCAGTTTATGGGTCCCCAGGGCTTTCTTT. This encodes CASSLWVPRAFF.

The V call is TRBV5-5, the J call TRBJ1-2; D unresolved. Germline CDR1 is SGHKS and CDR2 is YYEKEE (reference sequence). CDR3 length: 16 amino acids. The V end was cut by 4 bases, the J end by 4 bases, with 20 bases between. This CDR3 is CASSPSHPLTFYGYTF. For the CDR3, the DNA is TGTGCCAGCAGCCCCAGCCACCCCTTAACGTTCTATGGCTACACCTTC. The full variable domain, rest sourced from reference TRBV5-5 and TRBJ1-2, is DAGVTQSPTHLIKTRGQQVTLRCSPISGHKSVSWYQQVLGQGPQFIFQYYEKEERGRGNFPDRFSARQFPNYSSELNVNALLLGDSALYLCASSPSHPLTFYGYTFGSGTRLTVV.

CDR3 nucleotide sequence: TGTGCCAGCAGCTTACAAAGCGGGGGACCCCGCTACGAGCAGTACTTC. This codes for CASSLQSGGPRYEQYF. The gene calls are TRBV5-6 and TRBJ2-7; 8 bases map to TRBD2. Germline V gene lookup returns CDR1 SGHDT and CDR2 YYEEEE. The V and J ends lost 2 bases and 3 bases, in that order; junction bases with no gene match: 10. The CDR3 has 16 amino acids. Variable domain in full (rest from reference TRBV5-6 and TRBJ2-7): DAGVTQSPTHLIKTRGQQVTLRCSPKSGHDTVSWYQQALGQGPQFIFQYYEEEERQRGNFPDRFSGHQFPNYSSELNVNALLLGDSALYLCASSLQSGGPRYEQYFGPGTRLTVT.

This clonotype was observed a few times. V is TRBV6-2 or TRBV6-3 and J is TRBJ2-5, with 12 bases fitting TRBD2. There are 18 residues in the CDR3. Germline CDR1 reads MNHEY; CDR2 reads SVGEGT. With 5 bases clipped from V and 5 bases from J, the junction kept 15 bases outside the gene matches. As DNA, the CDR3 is TGTGCCAGCAGTGATCCAAGGGGGGCTAGCGGGAGGGAGGAGACCCAGTACTTC. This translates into CASSDPRGASGREETQYF.

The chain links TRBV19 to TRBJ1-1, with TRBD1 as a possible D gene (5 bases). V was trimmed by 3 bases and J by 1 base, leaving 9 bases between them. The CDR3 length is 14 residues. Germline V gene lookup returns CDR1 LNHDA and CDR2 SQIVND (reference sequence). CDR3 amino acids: CASSIGTQNTEAFF. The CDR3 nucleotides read TGTGCCAGTAGTATCGGGACTCAGAACACTGAAGCTTTCTTT.

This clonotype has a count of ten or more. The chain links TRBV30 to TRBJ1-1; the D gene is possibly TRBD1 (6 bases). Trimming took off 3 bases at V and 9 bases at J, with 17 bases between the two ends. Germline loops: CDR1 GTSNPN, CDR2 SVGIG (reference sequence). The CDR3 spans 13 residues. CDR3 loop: CAWRTPPQGKAFF. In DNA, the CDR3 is TGTGCCTGGAGAACACCACCACAGGGTAAAGCTTTCTTT.

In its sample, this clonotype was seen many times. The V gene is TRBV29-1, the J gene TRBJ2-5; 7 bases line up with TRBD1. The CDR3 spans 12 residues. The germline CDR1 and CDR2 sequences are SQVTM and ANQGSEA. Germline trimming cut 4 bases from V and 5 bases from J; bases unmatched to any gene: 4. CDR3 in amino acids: CSVVGTAETQYF. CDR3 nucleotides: TGCAGCGTTGTAGGGACAGCCGAGACCCAGTACTTC. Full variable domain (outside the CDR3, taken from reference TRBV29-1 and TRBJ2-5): SAVISQKPSRDICQRGTSLTIQCQVDSQVTMMFWYRQQPGQSLTLIATANQGSEATYESGFVIDKFPISRPNLTFSTLTVSNMSPEDSSIYLCSVVGTAETQYFGPGTRLLVL.

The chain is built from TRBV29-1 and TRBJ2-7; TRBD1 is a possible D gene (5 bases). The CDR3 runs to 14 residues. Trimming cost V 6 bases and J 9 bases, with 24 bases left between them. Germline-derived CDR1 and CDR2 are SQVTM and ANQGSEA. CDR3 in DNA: TGCAGCGTGGCGCCCGACAGTTTACAAGCTTTGCAGTACTTC. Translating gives CSVAPDSLQALQYF.

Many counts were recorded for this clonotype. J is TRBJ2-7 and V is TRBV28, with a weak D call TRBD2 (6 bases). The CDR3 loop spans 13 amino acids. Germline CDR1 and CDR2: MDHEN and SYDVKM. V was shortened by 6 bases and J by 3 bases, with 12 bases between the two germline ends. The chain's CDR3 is CASRDSGHYEQYF. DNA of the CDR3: TGTGCCAGCAGGGATAGCGGACACTACGAGCAGTACTTC.

CDR3 coding DNA: TGTGCCAGCAGTCGCCAGGGAACCGGGCCCTACGCTGAAGCTTTCTTT. Its translation: CASSRQGTGPYAEAFF. This sequence joins TRBV3-1 and TRBJ1-1; possibly TRBD1 for D (5 bases). Germline-derived CDR1 and CDR2 are LGHDT and YNNKEL (reference sequence). V lost 6 bases, J lost 6 bases, and 23 bases lay in between. This CDR3 has 16 amino acids.

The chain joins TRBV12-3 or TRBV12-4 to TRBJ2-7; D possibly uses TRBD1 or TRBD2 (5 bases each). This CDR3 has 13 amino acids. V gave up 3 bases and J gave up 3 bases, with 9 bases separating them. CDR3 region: CASSLGPYYEQYF. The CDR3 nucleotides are TGTGCCAGCAGTTTGGGACCATACTACGAGCAGTACTTC.